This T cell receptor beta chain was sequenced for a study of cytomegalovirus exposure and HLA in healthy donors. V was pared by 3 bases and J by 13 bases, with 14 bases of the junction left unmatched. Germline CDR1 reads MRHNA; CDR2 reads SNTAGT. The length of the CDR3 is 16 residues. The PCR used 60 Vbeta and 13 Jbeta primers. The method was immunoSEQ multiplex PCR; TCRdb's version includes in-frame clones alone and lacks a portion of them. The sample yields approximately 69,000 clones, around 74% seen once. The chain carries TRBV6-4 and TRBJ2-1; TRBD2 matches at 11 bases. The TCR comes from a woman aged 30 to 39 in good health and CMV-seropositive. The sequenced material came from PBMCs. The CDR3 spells CASSEIGTSGNIQQFF. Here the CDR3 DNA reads TGTGCCAGCAGTGAAATCGGGACTAGCGGTAACATTCAACAGTTCTTC.